The 25 T cell receptor beta chains below all came from one sample that was sequenced in a study of cytomegalovirus exposure and HLA in healthy donors. Data came from immunoSEQ multiplex PCR; TCRdb stores just in-frame clones and leaves some out. The sample records 140,000 to 150,000 clones, approximately 94% being singletons. Source material: PBMCs. The receptors derive from a man aged 18 to 35 in good health and CMV-seropositive.

This clone turned up a few times. The chain uses TRBV7-8 and TRBJ1-5, with D uncertain. CDR1 and CDR2 from the germline V gene are SGHVS and FQNEAQ. This CDR3 comprises 12 residues. Deletions cut 1 base from V and 10 bases from J, with 8 bases between. The CDR3 here is CASSLDRGPQHF. CDR3 DNA: TGTGCCAGCAGCTTAGATCGGGGACCCCAGCATTTT.

The V call is TRBV28, the J call TRBJ2-7; perhaps TRBD1 as D (6 bases). The germline CDR1 and CDR2 sequences are MDHEN and SYDVKM. Trimming shortened V by 6 bases and J by 3 bases, and 18 bases separated the two germline ends. CDR3 length equals 15 residues. The DNA for the CDR3 is TGTGCCAGCAGAAGACTGCTCGACAGGTTCTACGAGCAGTACTTC. Encoded protein: CASRRLLDRFYEQYF.

This clone came up once. The chain uses TRBV7-9 and TRBJ2-7; D may be TRBD1 (5 bases). V lost 1 base to trimming and J lost 3 bases, with 16 bases between them. The CDR3 is 16 residues long. Looked up from germline, CDR1 is SEHNR and CDR2 is FQNEAQ (reference sequence). CDR3 sequence (DNA): TGTGCCAGCAGCTTAGTATCGCAGGGCGAGGTCTACGAGCAGTACTTC. Amino acids: CASSLVSQGEVYEQYF.

The V and J genes are TRBV9 and TRBJ2-2; maybe TRBD1 (5 bases). CDR3 size: 13 residues. Trimming removed 0 bases at V and 6 bases at J, with 6 bases between. From germline, CDR1 is SGDLS and CDR2 YYNGEE. CDR3 sequence reads: CASSVVGAGELFF. The CDR3 DNA sequence: TGTGCCAGCAGCGTAGTAGGGGCCGGGGAGCTGTTTTTT.

This clone was recorded only once. The rearrangement joins TRBV13 to TRBJ2-5; perhaps TRBD2 as D (6 bases). The germline V gene encodes CDR1 PRHDT and CDR2 FYEKMQ (reference sequence). V was clipped by 2 bases and J by 3 bases, with 13 bases between them. The CDR3 spans 15 residues. This CDR3 is CASSLRLSGKETQYF. DNA for the CDR3: TGTGCCAGCAGCTTACGTCTTAGCGGAAAAGAGACCCAGTACTTC.

The chain recombines TRBV15 with TRBJ2-7, with D maybe TRBD1 (5 bases). The germline V and J ends were trimmed by 1 base and 2 bases, with 6 bases remaining between them. There are 13 residues in the CDR3. The germline CDR1 and CDR2 sequences are LNHNV and YYDKDF (reference sequence). The CDR3 sequence: CATSRGQPYEQYF. CDR3 nucleotide sequence: TGTGCCACCAGCAGAGGACAGCCCTACGAGCAGTACTTC.

The chain has TRBV10-3 and TRBJ2-7; D is undetermined. Germline V CDR1 and CDR2: ENHRY, SYGVKD. Trimming took off 0 bases at V and 4 bases at J, with 13 bases between the two ends. The CDR3 length is 15 residues. The CDR3 here is CAISESSGNRYEQYF. The CDR3 DNA reads as TGTGCCATCAGTGAGTCGTCAGGCAATCGATACGAGCAGTACTTC.

V gene TRBV6-1 combines with J gene TRBJ2-7, with 7 bases aligning to TRBD2. V shed 5 bases, J shed 0 bases, and the junction held 7 bases outside the gene matches. Germline V lookup: CDR1 MNHNS, CDR2 SASEGT. CDR3 length equals 15 residues. The CDR3 protein is CASSLTSASSYEQYF. For the CDR3, the DNA is TGTGCCAGCAGTCTTACTAGCGCCAGCTCCTACGAGCAGTACTTC.

In nucleotides, the CDR3 is TGTGCCAGTTCACCCCGGACAGAGCTTAATGAAAAACTGTTTTTT. It yields the protein CASSPRTELNEKLFF. The genes are TRBV28 and TRBJ1-4; D is perhaps TRBD1 (6 bases). Looked up from germline, CDR1 is MDHEN and CDR2 is SYDVKM. This CDR3 is built from 15 residues. Deletions cut 9 bases from V and 4 bases from J, with 18 bases between. Together with reference TRBV28 and TRBJ1-4, the CDR3 gives the full variable domain: DVKVTQSSRYLVKRTGEKVFLECVQDMDHENMFWYRQDPGLGLRLIYFSYDVKMKEKGDIPEGYSVSREKKERFSLILESASTNQTSMYLCASSPRTELNEKLFFGSGTQLSVL.

The chain uses TRBV28 and TRBJ1-5; perhaps TRBD1 as D (5 bases). Trimming took off 3 bases at V and 0 bases at J, with 9 bases between the two ends. Germline lookup yields CDR1 MDHEN and CDR2 SYDVKM. CDR3 length: 15 residues. The chain's CDR3 is CASSLKGISNQPQHF. The CDR3 bases are TGTGCCAGCAGTTTGAAGGGGATTAGCAATCAGCCCCAGCATTTT.

V gene TRBV28 combines with J gene TRBJ2-1; 8 positions match TRBD2. V was clipped by 6 bases and J by 5 bases; unmatched bases: 15. Germline-derived CDR1 and CDR2 are MDHEN and SYDVKM. This CDR3 contains 17 residues. The CDR3 DNA follows: TGTGCCAGCAGCCCCCTGGGTAGCGGGATGGGGGACAATGAGCAGTTCTTC. Protein sequence: CASSPLGSGMGDNEQFF.

There are a few counts of this clone. This rearrangement joins TRBV5-1 to TRBJ2-5, with TRBD2 matching 9 bases. The germline gives CDR1 SGHRS, CDR2 YFSETQ. Trimming removed 1 base from V and 2 bases from J; junction bases left unmatched: 0. The CDR3 extends over 14 amino acids. The CDR3 coding sequence is TGCGCCAGCAGCTTGACTAGCGGGCAAGAGACCCAGTACTTC. As protein: CASSLTSGQETQYF.

This chain joins TRBV2 and TRBJ2-5; D perhaps matches TRBD1 (6 bases). The ends were cut back, 6 bases at V and 5 bases at J, with 13 bases in the middle. Germline V gene lookup returns CDR1 SNHLY and CDR2 FYNNEI. The CDR3 is 13 amino acids. CDR3 sequence: CASRTGTTETQYF. The CDR3 DNA reads TGTGCCAGCAGAACAGGGACAACGGAGACCCAGTACTTC. Supplemented by reference TRBV2 and TRBJ2-5, the full variable domain reads EPEVTQTPSHQVTQMGQEVILRCVPISNHLYFYWYRQILGQKVEFLVSFYNNEISEKSEIFDDQFSVERPDGSNFTLKIRSTKLEDSAMYFCASRTGTTETQYFGPGTRLLVL.

The chain joins TRBV30 to TRBJ1-1; D is undetermined. Germline loops: CDR1 GTSNPN, CDR2 SVGIG (reference sequence). The CDR3 is made up of 13 amino acids. V lost 0 bases and J lost 4, with 9 bases in between. In nucleotides, the CDR3 is TGTGCCTGGAGTGTATTCGGCGGCACTGAAGCTTTCTTT. Translated: CAWSVFGGTEAFF.

The rearrangement joins TRBV5-1 to TRBJ2-1, with 11 bases matching TRBD2. Germline CDR1 reads SGHRS; CDR2 reads YFSETQ. Unmatched junction bases numbered 3, after V lost 4 bases and J lost 3 bases. The length of the CDR3 is 15 residues. This CDR3 reads CASSKGLADYNEQFF. The CDR3 nucleotides are TGCGCCAGCAGCAAGGGACTAGCGGACTACAATGAGCAGTTCTTC.

The chain is built from TRBV4-1 and TRBJ1-4; tentative D call: TRBD1 (5 bases). Trimming took off 2 bases at V and 1 base at J, with 11 bases between the two ends. The CDR3 is made up of 16 amino acids. The germline gives CDR1 MGHRA, CDR2 YSYEKL. Here the CDR3 DNA reads TGCGCCAGCAGCCAATTTGGGACTTTAACTAATGAAAAACTGTTTTTT. Encoded protein: CASSQFGTLTNEKLFF.

This chain uses TRBV5-1 with TRBJ1-1, with a possible D match to TRBD1 (6 bases). CDR3 length: 14 amino acids. Germline V gene data show CDR1 as SGHRS and CDR2 as YFSETQ. Trimming took 2 bases from V and 3 from J, leaving 11 bases between them. The CDR3, as DNA: TGCGCCAGCAGCTTAGAGGACAGTTACACTGAAGCTTTCTTT. Encoded protein: CASSLEDSYTEAFF.

This chain uses TRBV5-1 with TRBJ2-3; 7 bases map to TRBD2. Trimming cost V 1 base and J 1 base; bases outside gene matches: 12. The CDR3 loop spans 18 amino acids. Germline CDR1 reads SGHRS; CDR2 reads YFSETQ. CDR3 amino acids: CASSLLGVGLAGTDTQYF. In DNA, the CDR3 is TGCGCCAGCAGCTTGCTAGGAGTGGGGCTAGCGGGCACAGATACGCAGTATTTT.

The count of this clone is one. The chain couples TRBV30 to TRBJ2-1; TRBD2 is a possible D gene (5 bases). Trimming took off 3 bases at V and 4 bases at J, with 10 bases between the two ends. CDR1 is GTSNPN, CDR2 SVGIG, per germline (reference sequence). CDR3 length: 13 amino acids. This CDR3 reads CAWSVWTYNEQFF. The CDR3 nucleotides read TGTGCCTGGAGCGTTTGGACTTACAATGAGCAGTTCTTC.

V and J are TRBV2 and TRBJ1-4, with D possibly matching TRBD1 (5 bases). V gave up 6 bases and J gave up 8 bases, with 10 bases separating them. This CDR3 contains 12 residues. CDR1 is SNHLY, CDR2 FYNNEI, per germline. For the CDR3, the DNA is TGTGCCAGCAGGGGGACTGGGGAAAAACTGTTTTTT. Translation: CASRGTGEKLFF. Based on the CDR3 plus reference TRBV2 and TRBJ1-4, the full variable domain is EPEVTQTPSHQVTQMGQEVILRCVPISNHLYFYWYRQILGQKVEFLVSFYNNEISEKSEIFDDQFSVERPDGSNFTLKIRSTKLEDSAMYFCASRGTGEKLFFGSGTQLSVL.

This chain joins TRBV4-2 and TRBJ2-5, with D possibly TRBD1 on 6 matching bases. This CDR3 is 15 amino acids long. Germline V gene lookup returns CDR1 LGHNA and CDR2 YNFKEQ. With 1 base removed from V and 0 bases from J, the gap between germline ends came to 9 bases. The DNA of the CDR3 is TGTGCCAGCAGCCAAGGGACAGTGTACCAAGAGACCCAGTACTTC. Translated, it gives CASSQGTVYQETQYF.

CDR3 loop: CASSEKPGSYEQYF. CDR3 coding DNA: TGTGCCAGCAGTGAAAAGCCGGGATCCTACGAGCAGTACTTC. The chain employs TRBV6-1 and TRBJ2-7; the D gene is possibly TRBD2 (5 bases). The V gene's germline CDR1 is MNHNS and CDR2 SASEGT. The CDR3 is made up of 14 amino acids. V lost 2 bases, J lost 1 base, and 9 bases lay in between.

This clone was detected a few times. V is TRBV5-1 and J is TRBJ2-1; TRBD2 matches 9 bases. The CDR3 contains 16 residues. V lost 4 bases and J lost 2; bases outside the gene matches: 7. CDR1 and CDR2 (germline): SGHRS, YFSETQ. The CDR3 sequence is CASSAPSGATYNEQFF. The CDR3 DNA reads TGCGCCAGCAGCGCTCCTAGCGGGGCTACCTACAATGAGCAGTTCTTC. The full variable domain, with the rest looked up from reference TRBV5-1 and TRBJ2-1, is KAGVTQTPRYLIKTRGQQVTLSCSPISGHRSVSWYQQTPGQGLQFLFEYFSETQRNKGNFPGRFSGRQFSNSRSEMNVSTLELGDSALYLCASSAPSGATYNEQFFGPGTRLTVL.

This chain connects TRBV18 to TRBJ2-3; 7 nucleotides match TRBD1. V gave up 3 bases and J gave up 6 bases; unmatched junction bases: 9. The length of the CDR3 is 15 residues. Germline CDR1 reads KGHSH; CDR2 reads LQKENI. CDR3 sequence reads: CASSPLAGGTDTQYF. CDR3 DNA sequence: TGTGCCAGCTCACCGCTTGCAGGGGGTACGGATACGCAGTATTTT.

This chain uses TRBV30 with TRBJ1-4, with no clear D. CDR3 length: 14 amino acids. Germline lookup yields CDR1 GTSNPN and CDR2 SVGIG (reference sequence). V lost 2 bases and J lost 0, with 7 bases in between. CDR3 sequence: CAWSTGSTNEKLFF. As DNA, the CDR3 is TGTGCCTGGAGTACCGGTTCAACTAATGAAAAACTGTTTTTT.